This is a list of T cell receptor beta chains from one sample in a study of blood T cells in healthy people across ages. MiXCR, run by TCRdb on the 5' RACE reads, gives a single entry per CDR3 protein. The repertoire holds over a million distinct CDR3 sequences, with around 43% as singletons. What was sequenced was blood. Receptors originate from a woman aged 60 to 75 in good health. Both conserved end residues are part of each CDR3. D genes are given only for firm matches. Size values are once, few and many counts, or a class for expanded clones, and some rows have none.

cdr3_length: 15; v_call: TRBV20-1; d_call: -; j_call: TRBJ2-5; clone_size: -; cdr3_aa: CSAPGVADHLNEQYF; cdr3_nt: TGCAGTGCTCCTGGGGTAGCGGACCATCTGAATGAGCAGTACTTC
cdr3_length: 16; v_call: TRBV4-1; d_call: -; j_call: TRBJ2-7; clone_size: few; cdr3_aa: CASSQDQGRVWYEQYF; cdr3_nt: TGCGCCAGCAGCCAAGATCAGGGACGGGTTTGGTACGAGCAGTACTTC
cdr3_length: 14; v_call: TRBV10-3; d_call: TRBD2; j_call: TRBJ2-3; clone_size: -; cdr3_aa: CATKTSADTDTQYF; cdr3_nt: TGTGCCACCAAGACTAGCGCGGACACAGATACGCAGTATTTT
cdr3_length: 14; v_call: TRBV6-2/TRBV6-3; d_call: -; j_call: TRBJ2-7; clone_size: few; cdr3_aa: CASSRGWFSYEQYF; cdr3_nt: TGTGCCAGCAGCCGCGGATGGTTCTCCTACGAGCAGTACTTC
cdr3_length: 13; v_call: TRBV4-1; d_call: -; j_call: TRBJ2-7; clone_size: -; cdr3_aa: CASSQNGLGEQYF; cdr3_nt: TGCGCCAGCAGCCAAAACGGCCTGGGAGAGCAGTACTTC
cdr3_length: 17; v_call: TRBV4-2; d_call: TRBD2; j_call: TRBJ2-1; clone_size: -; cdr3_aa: CASSQAQSGRASHEQFF; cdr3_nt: TGTGCCAGCAGCCAAGCTCAAAGCGGGAGGGCTTCCCATGAGCAGTTCTTC
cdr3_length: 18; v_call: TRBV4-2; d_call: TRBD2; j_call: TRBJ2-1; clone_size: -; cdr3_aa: CASSQNTPTSGKLHEQFF; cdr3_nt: TGTGCCAGCAGCCAAAACACCCCGACTAGCGGGAAATTACATGAGCAGTTCTTC
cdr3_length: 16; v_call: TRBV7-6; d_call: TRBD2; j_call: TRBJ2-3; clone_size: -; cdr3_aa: CASSWATSQKGDTQYF; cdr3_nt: TGTGCCAGCAGCTGGGCGACTAGCCAGAAAGGAGATACGCAGTATTTT
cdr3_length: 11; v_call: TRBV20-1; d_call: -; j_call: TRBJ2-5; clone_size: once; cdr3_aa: CSARAVGREYF; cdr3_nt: TGCAGTGCTAGAGCGGTGGGGCGGGAGTACTTC
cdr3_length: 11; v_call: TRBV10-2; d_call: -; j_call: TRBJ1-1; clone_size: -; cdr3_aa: CASGGVDEAFF; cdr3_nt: TGCGCCAGCGGGGGAGTAGACGAAGCTTTCTTT
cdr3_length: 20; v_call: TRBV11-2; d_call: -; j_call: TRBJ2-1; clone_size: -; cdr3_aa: CASSLAPTSGLWESYNEQFF; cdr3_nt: TGTGCCAGCAGCTTAGCTCCTACGTCGGGACTTTGGGAAAGCTACAATGAGCAGTTCTTC
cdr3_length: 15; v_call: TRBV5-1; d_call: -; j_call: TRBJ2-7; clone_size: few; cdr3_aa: CASSHSGAGNYEQYF; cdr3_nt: TGCGCCAGCTCCCATTCAGGGGCAGGCAACTACGAGCAGTACTTC
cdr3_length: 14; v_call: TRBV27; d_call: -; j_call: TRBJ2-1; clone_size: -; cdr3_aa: CASSSREAINEQFF; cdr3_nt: TGTGCCAGCAGCTCTAGGGAGGCAATCAATGAGCAGTTCTTC
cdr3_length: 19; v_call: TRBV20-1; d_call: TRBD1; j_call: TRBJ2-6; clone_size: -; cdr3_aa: CSASLRNPTGWSGANVLTF; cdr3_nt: TGCAGTGCTTCCCTGAGGAACCCGACAGGGTGGTCTGGGGCCAACGTCCTGACTTTC
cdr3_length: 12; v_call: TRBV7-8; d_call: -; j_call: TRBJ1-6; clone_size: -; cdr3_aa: CASSTPGSPLHF; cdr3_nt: TGTGCCAGCAGCACCCCTGGTTCACCCCTCCACTTT
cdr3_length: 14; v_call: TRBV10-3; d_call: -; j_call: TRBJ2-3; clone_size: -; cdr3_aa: CAINVGGSTDAQYF; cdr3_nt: TGTGCCATCAATGTAGGAGGGAGCACAGATGCGCAGTATTTT
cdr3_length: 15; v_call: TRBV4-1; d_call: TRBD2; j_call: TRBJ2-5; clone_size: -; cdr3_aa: CASSHRTSGEETQYF; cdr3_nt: TGCGCCAGCAGCCATCGGACTAGCGGGGAAGAGACCCAGTACTTC
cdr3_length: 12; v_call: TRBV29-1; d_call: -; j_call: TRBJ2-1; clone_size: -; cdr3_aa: CSVVKGPDEQFF; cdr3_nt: TGCAGCGTTGTTAAGGGGCCCGATGAGCAGTTCTTC
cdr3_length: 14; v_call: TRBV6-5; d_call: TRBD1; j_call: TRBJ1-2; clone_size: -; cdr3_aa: CASSYPGQGYGYTF; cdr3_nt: TGTGCCAGCAGTTACCCGGGACAGGGTTATGGCTACACCTTC
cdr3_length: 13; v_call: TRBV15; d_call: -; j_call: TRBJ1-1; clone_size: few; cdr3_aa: CATSRGSWPGAFF; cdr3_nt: TGTGCCACCAGCCGCGGTTCTTGGCCGGGAGCTTTCTTT
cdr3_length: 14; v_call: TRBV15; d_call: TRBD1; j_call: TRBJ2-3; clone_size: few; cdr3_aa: CATSRRTTGGTQYF; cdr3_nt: TGTGCCACCAGCAGAAGGACCACAGGGGGAACGCAGTATTTT
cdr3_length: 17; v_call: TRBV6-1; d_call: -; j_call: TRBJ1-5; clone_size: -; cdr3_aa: CASSRNSGQPSNQPQHF; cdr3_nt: TGTGCCAGCAGCCGAAATTCGGGACAACCTAGCAATCAGCCCCAGCATTTT
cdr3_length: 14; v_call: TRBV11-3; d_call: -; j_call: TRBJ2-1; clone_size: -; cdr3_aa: CASSWAGTTNEQFF; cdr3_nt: TGTGCCAGCAGCTGGGCCGGGACGACCAATGAGCAGTTCTTC
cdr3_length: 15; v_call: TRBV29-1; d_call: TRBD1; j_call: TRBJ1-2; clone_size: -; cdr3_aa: CSVGGGTGEGYGYTF; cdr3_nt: TGCAGCGTTGGCGGCGGGACAGGCGAGGGCTATGGCTACACCTTC
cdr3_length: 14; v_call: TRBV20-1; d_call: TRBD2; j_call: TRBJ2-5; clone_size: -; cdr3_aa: CSARASGWGETQYF; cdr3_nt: TGCAGTGCTAGGGCTAGCGGGTGGGGGGAGACCCAGTACTTC
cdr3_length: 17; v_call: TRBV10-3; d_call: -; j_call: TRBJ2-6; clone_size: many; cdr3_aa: CAISESKRLSGANVLTF; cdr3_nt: TGTGCCATCAGTGAGTCGAAACGGCTCTCTGGGGCCAACGTCCTGACTTTC
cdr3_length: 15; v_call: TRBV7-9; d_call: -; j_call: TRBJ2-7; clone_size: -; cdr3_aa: CASSLARGSYNEQYF; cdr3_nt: TGTGCCAGCAGCTTAGCAAGGGGTTCCTACAATGAGCAGTACTTC
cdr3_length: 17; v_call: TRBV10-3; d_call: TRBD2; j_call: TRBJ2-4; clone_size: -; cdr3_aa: CAISERASGSIWTGQYF; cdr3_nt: TGTGCCATCAGTGAGAGGGCTAGCGGGAGTATTTGGACAGGCCAGTACTTC
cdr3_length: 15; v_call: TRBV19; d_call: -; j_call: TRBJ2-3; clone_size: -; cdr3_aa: CASRGTPSRADTQYF; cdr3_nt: TGTGCCAGTAGGGGGACTCCTTCCCGGGCAGATACGCAGTATTTT
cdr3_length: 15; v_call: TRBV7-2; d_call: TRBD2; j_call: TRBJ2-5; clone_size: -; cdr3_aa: CAGSLWREHGETQYF; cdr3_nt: TGTGCCGGCAGCTTATGGCGGGAGCATGGAGAGACCCAGTACTTC
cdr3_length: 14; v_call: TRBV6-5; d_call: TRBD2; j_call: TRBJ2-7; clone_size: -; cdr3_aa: CASSYETSGSEQYF; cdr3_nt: TGTGCCAGCAGTTACGAGACTAGCGGGAGCGAGCAGTACTTC
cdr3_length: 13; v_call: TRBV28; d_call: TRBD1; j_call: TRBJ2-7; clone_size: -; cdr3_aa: CASLDRVSYEQYF; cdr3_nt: TGTGCCAGCCTGGACAGGGTCTCCTACGAGCAGTACTTC
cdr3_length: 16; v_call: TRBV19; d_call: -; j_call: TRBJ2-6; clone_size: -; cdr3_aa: CAGSGPMASGANVLTF; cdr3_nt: TGTGCCGGTTCCGGGCCCATGGCCTCTGGGGCCAACGTCCTGACTTTC
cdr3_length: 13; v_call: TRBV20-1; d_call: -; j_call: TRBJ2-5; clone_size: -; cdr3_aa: CSAAMAELETQYF; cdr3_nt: TGCAGTGCGGCGATGGCGGAGTTGGAGACCCAGTACTTC
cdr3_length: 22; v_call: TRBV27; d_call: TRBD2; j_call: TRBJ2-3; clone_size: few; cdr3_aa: CASTPPLGGLAGSPASTDTQYF; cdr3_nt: TGTGCCAGCACTCCTCCCCTCGGGGGACTAGCGGGGTCCCCGGCTAGCACAGATACGCAGTATTTT
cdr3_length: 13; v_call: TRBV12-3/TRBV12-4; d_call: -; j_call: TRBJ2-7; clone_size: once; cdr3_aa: CASRPHGGNEQYF; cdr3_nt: TGTGCCAGCAGACCACATGGTGGCAATGAGCAGTACTTC
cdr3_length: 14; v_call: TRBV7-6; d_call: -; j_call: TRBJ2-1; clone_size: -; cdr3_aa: CASSQETTNNEQFF; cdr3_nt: TGTGCCAGCAGCCAGGAGACTACCAACAATGAGCAGTTCTTC
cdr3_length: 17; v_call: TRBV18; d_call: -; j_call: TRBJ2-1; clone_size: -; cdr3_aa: CASSPPGTMVRINEQFF; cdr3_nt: TGTGCCAGCTCACCACCCGGGACGATGGTACGAATTAATGAGCAGTTCTTC
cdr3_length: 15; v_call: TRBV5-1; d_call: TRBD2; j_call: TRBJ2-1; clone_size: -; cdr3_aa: CASTQGLVHENEQFF; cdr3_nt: TGCGCCAGCACCCAGGGACTAGTGCATGAGAATGAGCAGTTCTTC
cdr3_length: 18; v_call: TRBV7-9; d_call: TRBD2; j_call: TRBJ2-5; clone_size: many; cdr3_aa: CASTQGPGLAGPQETQYF; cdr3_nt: TGTGCCAGCACGCAAGGCCCGGGACTAGCGGGACCCCAAGAGACCCAGTACTTC